This T cell receptor (beta chain) was recovered during a study of tumor-infiltrating lymphocytes in primary liver carcinoma. The length of the CDR3 is 17 residues. Germline V gene data show CDR1 as MGHRA and CDR2 as YSYEKL. Germline trimming cut 0 bases from V and 12 bases from J; bases unmatched to any gene: 9. From approximately 530 ng of total RNA, TCR beta-specific cDNA was reverse-transcribed using a constant-region primer. Slightly modified ARM-PCR served as the procedure for the TCR beta libraries. These libraries came from three rounds of nested multiplex PCR. A C-beta reverse primer was combined with TRBV1-TRBV30 forward primers in the first two PCR rounds, and each round had approximately 10 cycles. TCRdb reprocessed the multiplex PCR reads via MiXCR and lists one record per CDR3 protein. The sample lists roughly 120,000 distinct CDR3 sequences, around 64% seen once, with 7.5% to 9% in the top ten.

Investigators took RNA and DNA out together from approximately 22-30 mg of unsorted bulk tissue. The receptor comes from a woman aged 55-69 years with primary liver carcinoma and hepatitis B virus infection. What was sequenced was liver tumor tissue from sampling region 3. Documented subset: tumor region T3, left-lateral pole. The rearrangement uses TRBV4-1 and TRBJ2-2, with TRBD2 matching over 14 bases. This chain's CDR3 is CASSQEGLAGVKGKLFF. CDR3 nucleotide sequence: TGCGCCAGCAGCCAAGAGGGACTAGCGGGAGTGAAAGGGAAGCTGTTTTTT.